The sequence of this T cell receptor (beta chain) was determined in a study of blood T cells in healthy people across ages. As for the study in general: For every two T cells, template switching captured about one barcoded beta molecule. The study's findings and limits: Higher diversity and more naive CD4+ cells were features of long-lived donors, compared to aged donors. Among T cells, TCR beta diversity per million cells dropped roughly linearly as age rose.

CDR3 length: 14 residues. Germline lookup yields CDR1 MNHEY and CDR2 SMNVEV (reference sequence). The authors ran a second PCR of roughly 6 to 11 cycles using a sample-barcoded 5' primer and a J-beta primer mix. Every sample produced at least 2.5 million CDR3-containing paired-end reads. TCRdb ran MiXCR on the 5' RACE reads and lists one entry per CDR3 protein. The data show more than 500,000 distinct CDR3 sequences, roughly 29% seen once. Only a few counts were recorded for this clonotype. The antigen is not known. The sequencing input was blood. The V call is TRBV27, the J call TRBJ2-5; D may be TRBD1 (5 bases). The J call could be wrong; TRBJ2-1 is a better fit for the DNA end. The sequence derives from a woman aged 70 to 79 in good health. CDR3 bases: TGTGCCAGCAGTTCTCTAGGGGCGAGGAATGAGCAGTTCTTC. As protein: CASSSLGARNEQFF.